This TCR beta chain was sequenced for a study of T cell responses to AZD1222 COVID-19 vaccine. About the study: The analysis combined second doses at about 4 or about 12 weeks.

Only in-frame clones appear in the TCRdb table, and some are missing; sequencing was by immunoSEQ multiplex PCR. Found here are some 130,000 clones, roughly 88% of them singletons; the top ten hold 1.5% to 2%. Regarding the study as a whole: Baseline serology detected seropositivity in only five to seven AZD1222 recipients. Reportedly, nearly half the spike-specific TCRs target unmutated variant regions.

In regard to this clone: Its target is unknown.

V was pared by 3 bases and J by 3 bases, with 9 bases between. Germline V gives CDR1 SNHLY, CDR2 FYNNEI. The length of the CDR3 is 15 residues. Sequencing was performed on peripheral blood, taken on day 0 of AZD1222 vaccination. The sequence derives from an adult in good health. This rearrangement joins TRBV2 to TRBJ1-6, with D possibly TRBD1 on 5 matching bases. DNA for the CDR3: TGTGCCAGCAGTGAGTCACAGGTCTATAATTCACCCCTCCACTTT. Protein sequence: CASSESQVYNSPLHF.